The T cell receptor beta chain described here comes from a study of T cell responses to AZD1222 COVID-19 vaccine. CDR1 is KGHDR and CDR2 is SFDVKD in the germline V gene. This CDR3 region has 13 residues. The V gene end was trimmed by 6 bases and the J gene end by 6 bases; junction bases not matched to a gene: 2. The repertoire was sequenced with immunoSEQ multiplex PCR; TCRdb's copy has only in-frame clones and lacks some. The sample holds 87,000 or so clones, roughly 90% seen once. Sequenced here: peripheral blood, sampled on day 0 of AZD1222 vaccination. V usage is TRBV24-1 and J usage is TRBJ1-5; 9 bases are a match to TRBD1. This TCR derives from an adult in good health. CDR3: CATSLGQGQPQHF. The CDR3 nucleotides read TGTGCCACCAGTCTGGGACAGGGTCAGCCCCAGCATTTT.